The 30 T cell receptor beta chains below all came from one sample that was sequenced in a study of cytomegalovirus exposure and HLA in healthy donors. Primers for the PCR totalled 60 Vbeta and 13 Jbeta. The method was immunoSEQ multiplex PCR; TCRdb's version includes in-frame clones alone and lacks a portion of them. Among about 150,000 clones listed, approximately 80% were seen once. The material sequenced was PBMCs. The origin of the receptors is a boy between 2 and 10 years old in good health and CMV-seronegative.

The V and J genes are TRBV5-1 and TRBJ1-1, with TRBD1 matching over 7 bases. Trimming took 1 base from V and 1 from J; bases not matched to a gene: 10. The CDR3 consists of 17 residues. Germline lookup yields CDR1 SGHRS and CDR2 YFSETQ. The DNA for the CDR3 is TGCGCCAGCAGCTTGAGGACAGGAGCCTCTAGGAACACTGAAGCTTTCTTT. Translating gives CASSLRTGASRNTEAFF.

The V and J genes are TRBV7-9 and TRBJ2-2; 12 bases agree with TRBD1. CDR3 size: 17 residues. Germline values: CDR1 SEHNR, CDR2 FQNEAQ (reference sequence). Losses at the gene ends were 5 bases for V and 4 bases for J; bases not matched to a gene: 8. The CDR3 reads CASSAPPGQGATGELFF. CDR3 sequence (DNA): TGTGCCAGCAGCGCCCCCCCGGGACAGGGGGCCACCGGGGAGCTGTTTTTT. The complete variable domain, with remaining parts taken from reference TRBV7-9 and TRBJ2-2, reads DTGVSQNPRHKITKRGQNVTFRCDPISEHNRLYWYRQTLGQGPEFLTYFQNEAQLEKSRLLSDRFSAERPKGSFSTLEIQRTEQGDSAMYLCASSAPPGQGATGELFFGEGSRLTVL.

The rearrangement uses TRBV29-1 and TRBJ2-1, with 8 bases lining up with TRBD2. With V trimmed by 6 bases and J by 6 bases, 10 bases remained unmatched. Looked up from germline, CDR1 is SQVTM and CDR2 is ANQGSEA. The CDR3 spans 14 residues. This CDR3 reads CSVKGLAGINEQFF. The DNA for the CDR3 is TGCAGCGTAAAAGGGCTAGCGGGTATCAATGAGCAGTTCTTC.

This clone was counted once. The chain joins TRBV5-1 to TRBJ2-1; possibly TRBD1 for D (6 bases). From germline, CDR1 is SGHRS and CDR2 YFSETQ. V lost 3 bases and J 6 bases, leaving 13 bases between the germline ends. CDR3 length: 14 residues. The chain's CDR3 is CASSSNDRSNEQFF. The CDR3 nucleotides are TGCGCCAGCAGCTCTAACGACAGGAGCAATGAGCAGTTCTTC.

Worth noting for this clone: The junction and the germline gene differ at one end; a read error may be behind it. Other DNA sequences in the sample encode the same CDR3. The chain has TRBV4-1 and TRBJ1-4; 9 nucleotides align to TRBD1. The CDR3 loop spans 15 amino acids. Germline values: CDR1 MGHRA, CDR2 YSYEKL. The CDR3 region has the DNA TGCGCCAGCAGCGCTCCGGGACAGGGTAATGAAAAACTGTTCTTT. Translated, it gives CASSAPGQGNEKLFF.

The gene calls are TRBV6-5 and TRBJ2-7; 8 nucleotides match TRBD1. The germline V gene encodes CDR1 MNHEY and CDR2 SVGAGI. After removal of 5 bases from V and 3 bases from J, the junction contained 6 bases not matched to a gene. The CDR3 runs to 14 residues. The CDR3 DNA sequence: TGTGCCAGCAGTACAGGGGGATATTACTACGAGCAGTACTTC. Its protein is CASSTGGYYYEQYF.

V gene TRBV14 combines with J gene TRBJ1-2, with D perhaps matching TRBD1 (5 bases). V was pared by 5 bases and J by 2 bases, with 12 bases between. The CDR3 is made up of 14 amino acids. Germline lookup yields CDR1 SGHDN and CDR2 FVKESK. The DNA for the CDR3 is TGTGCCAGCAGCTCCGAGACAGAAAACTATGGCTACACCTTC. This sequence encodes CASSSETENYGYTF.

The chain combines TRBV28 with TRBJ2-1, with D possibly matching TRBD1 (6 bases). Germline CDR1 and CDR2: MDHEN and SYDVKM. The CDR3 covers 15 residues. V was trimmed by 5 bases and J by 5 bases, leaving 16 bases between them. CDR3 sequence: CASSEYREANNEQFF. In DNA, the CDR3 is TGTGCCAGCAGTGAATACAGGGAAGCGAACAATGAGCAGTTCTTC. The full variable domain, rest sourced from reference TRBV28 and TRBJ2-1, is DVKVTQSSRYLVKRTGEKVFLECVQDMDHENMFWYRQDPGLGLRLIYFSYDVKMKEKGDIPEGYSVSREKKERFSLILESASTNQTSMYLCASSEYREANNEQFFGPGTRLTVL.

Only one count was recorded for this clone. The rearrangement links TRBV5-1 to TRBJ1-2, with TRBD1 matching 9 bases. After removal of 2 bases from V and 8 bases from J, the junction contained 7 bases not matched to a gene. Per germline, CDR1 SGHRS and CDR2 YFSETQ. CDR3 length: 14 amino acids. CDR3 bases: TGCGCCAGCAGCTTAGGAGGGACAGGGTACGGCTACACCTTC. This translates into CASSLGGTGYGYTF.

J is TRBJ1-2 and V is TRBV9, with 8 bases that match TRBD1. Germline V CDR1 and CDR2: SGDLS, YYNGEE. J lost 5 bases, V lost 4 bases, and 10 bases had no gene match. This CDR3 has 15 residues. This CDR3 reads CASSPPGQGIYGYTF. The CDR3 region has the DNA TGTGCCAGCAGCCCCCCAGGACAGGGTATTTATGGCTACACCTTC.

This chain joins TRBV6-6 and TRBJ2-3; 10 positions match TRBD1. V trimming: 5 bases; J trimming: 2 bases; junction bases outside the gene matches: 1. The CDR3 consists of 14 residues. In germline, CDR1 is MNHNY, CDR2 SVGAGI (reference sequence). CDR3 DNA sequence: TGTGCCAGCAGTAGACAGGGGGCCACAGATACGCAGTATTTT. Protein product: CASSRQGATDTQYF.

The chain has TRBV10-1 and TRBJ2-5; 8 nucleotides line up with TRBD2. With V trimmed by 2 bases and J by 4 bases, 6 bases remained unmatched. The CDR3 is made up of 15 amino acids. Germline V gives CDR1 WNHNN, CDR2 SYGVQD (reference sequence). The CDR3: CASSEHGGGRETQYF. Written as DNA, the CDR3 is TGCGCCAGCAGTGAGCACGGGGGGGGGCGAGAGACCCAGTACTTC.

V gene TRBV27 combines with J gene TRBJ2-1; TRBD1 matches at 11 bases. This CDR3 is 19 amino acids long. The V gene end was trimmed by 5 bases and the J gene end by 2 bases; junction bases not matched to a gene: 14. CDR1 MNHEY and CDR2 SMNVEV come from the germline V gene (reference sequence). The CDR3 nucleotides are TGTGCCAGCAGTGCCACACGACTCTGGGACAGGGGGACCTACAATGAGCAGTTCTTC. The encoded protein is CASSATRLWDRGTYNEQFF.

The chain links TRBV2 to TRBJ2-3; 7 nucleotides line up with TRBD1. Per germline, CDR1 SNHLY and CDR2 FYNNEI. The length of the CDR3 is 15 residues. The junction had 8 bases not matched to a gene; V was cut back by 6 bases and J by 2 bases. CDR3 coding DNA: TGTGCCAGCAGAGTGGGACAGCTCGCCACAGATACGCAGTATTTT. This sequence encodes CASRVGQLATDTQYF. The full variable domain, its missing parts supplied by reference TRBV2 and TRBJ2-3, is EPEVTQTPSHQVTQMGQEVILRCVPISNHLYFYWYRQILGQKVEFLVSFYNNEISEKSEIFDDQFSVERPDGSNFTLKIRSTKLEDSAMYFCASRVGQLATDTQYFGPGTRLTVL.

This clone occurred a few times. The chain couples TRBV5-4 to TRBJ2-3; TRBD1 agrees at 7 bases. Germline values: CDR1 SGHNT, CDR2 YYREEE (reference sequence). J lost 1 base, V lost 2 bases, and 1 base had no gene match. CDR3 size: 14 residues. CDR3 sequence reads: CASSFGQGTDTQYF. In DNA form, the CDR3 reads TGTGCCAGCAGCTTCGGACAGGGCACAGATACGCAGTATTTT.

This chain links TRBV19 with TRBJ1-1; D unresolved. CDR1 and CDR2 from the germline V gene are LNHDA and SQIVND (reference sequence). The length of the CDR3 is 16 residues. Trimming pared 1 base from V and 0 bases from J, leaving 12 bases between. This CDR3 is CASSIAPWRVNTEAFF. The CDR3 DNA reads TGTGCCAGTAGTATAGCCCCGTGGAGGGTGAACACTGAAGCTTTCTTT.

The chain combines TRBV5-1 with TRBJ2-7; weak D call: TRBD1 (5 bases). The ends were cut back, 0 bases at V and 1 base at J, with 8 bases in the middle. Germline values: CDR1 SGHRS, CDR2 YFSETQ. The CDR3 runs to 14 residues. CDR3 protein: CASSLVAGSYEQYV. CDR3 DNA: TGCGCCAGCAGCTTGGTGGCAGGGTCCTACGAGCAGTACGTC.

V usage is TRBV4-3 and J usage is TRBJ2-3, with unresolved D. The CDR3 runs 14 residues. V lost 2 bases, J lost 2 bases, and 8 bases lay in between. Germline CDR1 is LGHNA and CDR2 is YSLEER. CDR3 nucleotide sequence: TGCGCCAGCAGCCAACTTATAGACACAGATACGCAGTATTTT. Protein: CASSQLIDTDTQYF.

The rearrangement links TRBV6-6 to TRBJ1-2; D remains unclear. V dropped 7 bases and J dropped 2 bases, with 14 bases sitting between them. The germline V gene encodes CDR1 MNHNY and CDR2 SVGAGI (reference sequence). The CDR3 length is 14 residues. CDR3 loop: CASKAGGQNYGYTF. DNA for the CDR3: TGTGCCAGCAAAGCCGGCGGCCAAAACTATGGCTACACCTTC.

The J gene is TRBJ2-1, the V gene TRBV29-1; tentative D call: TRBD2 (5 bases). This CDR3 region has 13 residues. V lost 3 bases, J lost 6 bases, and 12 bases lay in between. Looked up from germline, CDR1 is SQVTM and CDR2 is ANQGSEA. CDR3 nucleotides: TGCAGCGTTGATTGGGGAGTGGGCAATGAGCAGTTCTTC. It translates to CSVDWGVGNEQFF.

The rearrangement joins TRBV6-5 to TRBJ2-5; 7 bases line up with TRBD1. CDR3 length equals 14 residues. The junction had 4 bases not matched to a gene; V was cut back by 5 bases and J by 1 base. Germline V gene lookup returns CDR1 MNHEY and CDR2 SVGAGI. The CDR3 DNA follows: TGTGCCAGCAGTGTCGACAGGGCCCAAGAGACCCAGTACTTC. It is translated as CASSVDRAQETQYF.

The J gene is TRBJ2-5, the V gene TRBV5-4; possible D gene TRBD2, 6 bases. The CDR3 runs 14 residues. Germline CDR1 reads SGHNT; CDR2 reads YYREEE (reference sequence). V shed 2 bases and J shed 2 bases, with 10 bases lying between them. The CDR3 nucleotides are TGTGCCAGCAGCTTAGGGACTGCTCAAGAGACCCAGTACTTC. Protein product: CASSLGTAQETQYF. The entire variable domain, with the rest obtained from reference TRBV5-4 and TRBJ2-5, is as follows: ETGVTQSPTHLIKTRGQQVTLRCSSQSGHNTVSWYQQALGQGPQFIFQYYREEENGRGNFPPRFSGLQFPNYSSELNVNALELDDSALYLCASSLGTAQETQYFGPGTRLLVL.

The V and J genes are TRBV7-9 and TRBJ2-2; D not certain. The V end lost 5 bases, the J end lost 2 bases, and 6 bases lay between the germline ends. CDR3 size: 13 residues. CDR1 SEHNR and CDR2 FQNEAQ come from the germline V gene (reference sequence). This CDR3 is CASSPSNTGELFF. CDR3 nucleotide sequence: TGTGCCAGCAGCCCTAGTAACACCGGGGAGCTGTTTTTT.

This chain joins TRBV18 and TRBJ2-3; no firm D call. V lost 0 bases, J lost 1 base, and 5 bases lay in between. Germline V lookup: CDR1 KGHSH, CDR2 LQKENI. The CDR3 sequence is 14 residues long. CDR3 sequence: CASSPPSGTDTQYF. CDR3 coding DNA: TGTGCCAGCTCACCACCATCGGGCACAGATACGCAGTATTTT.

The V and J genes are TRBV7-2 and TRBJ2-1; the D gene is possibly TRBD1 (5 bases). The CDR3 contains 14 residues. The ends were cut back, 6 bases at V and 8 bases at J, with 17 bases in the middle. Germline CDR1 and CDR2: SGHTA and FQGNSA. CDR3 residues: CASRHPRQGHEQFF. The CDR3 DNA is TGTGCCAGCAGACACCCTCGGCAGGGCCATGAGCAGTTCTTC.

The chain carries TRBV15 and TRBJ2-7; 10 nucleotides line up with TRBD1. Germline lookup yields CDR1 LNHNV and CDR2 YYDKDF (reference sequence). The CDR3 spans 17 residues. The J segment lost 4 bases and the V segment lost 5 bases, leaving 14 bases of the junction unmatched. The CDR3, as DNA: TGTGCCACCAGCGAGCTGGCTGGGACAGGGGTACCTTACGAGCAGTACGTC. Amino acids: CATSELAGTGVPYEQYV.

The sample holds one count of this clone. A read error may account for a junction end that differs from germline. The CDR3 DNA follows: TGTGCCAGCAGTTTGGGACAGTCCAGCTCCTATAATTCACCCCTCCACTTT. Translating gives CASSLGQSSSYNSPLHF. This chain uses TRBV5-6 with TRBJ1-6; 7 bases agree with TRBD1. Germline lookup yields CDR1 SGHDT and CDR2 YYEEEE. The length of the CDR3 is 17 residues.

The chain couples TRBV5-4 to TRBJ2-5, with 9 bases that match TRBD2. The germline V gene has CDR1 SGHNT and CDR2 YYREEE (reference sequence). The V and J ends lost 4 bases and 3 bases, in that order; junction bases with no gene match: 4. The CDR3 loop spans 14 amino acids. The CDR3 DNA sequence: TGTGCCAGCAGCCTAGCGGGGCGAGAAGAGACCCAGTACTTC. This translates into CASSLAGREETQYF. Using reference TRBV5-4 and TRBJ2-5 for the parts outside the CDR3, the full variable domain is ETGVTQSPTHLIKTRGQQVTLRCSSQSGHNTVSWYQQALGQGPQFIFQYYREEENGRGNFPPRFSGLQFPNYSSELNVNALELDDSALYLCASSLAGREETQYFGPGTRLLVL.

This clone was detected a few times. The J gene is TRBJ2-7, the V gene TRBV6-1; 8 bases align to TRBD2. This CDR3 contains 15 residues. Trimming at V came to 3 bases and at J to 1 base, leaving 5 bases not matched to a gene. Germline-derived CDR1 and CDR2 are MNHNS and SASEGT. The CDR3 reads CASSEIAGPSYEQYV. In nucleotides, the CDR3 is TGTGCCAGCAGTGAGATAGCGGGACCATCCTACGAGCAGTACGTC.

The chain carries TRBV30 and TRBJ2-4, with 7 bases matching TRBD2. The CDR3 is made up of 15 amino acids. Germline CDR1 GTSNPN, CDR2 SVGIG (reference sequence). Unmatched junction bases numbered 6, after V lost 1 base and J lost 3 bases. The DNA of the CDR3 is TGTGCCTGGAGTGGGGGGGGTAAACGCAAAAACATTCAGTACTTC. Its translation is CAWSGGGKRKNIQYF.